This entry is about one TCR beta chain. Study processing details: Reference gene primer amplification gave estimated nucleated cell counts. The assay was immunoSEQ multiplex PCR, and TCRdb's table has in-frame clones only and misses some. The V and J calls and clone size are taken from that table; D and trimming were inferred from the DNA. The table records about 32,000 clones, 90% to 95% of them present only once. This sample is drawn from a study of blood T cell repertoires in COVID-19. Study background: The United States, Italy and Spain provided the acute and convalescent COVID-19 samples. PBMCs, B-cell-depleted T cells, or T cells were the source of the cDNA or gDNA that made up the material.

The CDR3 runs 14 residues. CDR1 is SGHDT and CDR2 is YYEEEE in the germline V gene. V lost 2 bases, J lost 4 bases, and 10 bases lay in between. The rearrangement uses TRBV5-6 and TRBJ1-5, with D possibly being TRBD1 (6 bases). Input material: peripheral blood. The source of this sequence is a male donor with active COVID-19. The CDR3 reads CASSFRTANQPQHF. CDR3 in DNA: TGTGCCAGCAGCTTCAGGACAGCTAATCAGCCCCAGCATTTT. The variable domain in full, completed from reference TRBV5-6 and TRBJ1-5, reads DAGVTQSPTHLIKTRGQQVTLRCSPKSGHDTVSWYQQALGQGPQFIFQYYEEEERQRGNFPDRFSGHQFPNYSSELNVNALLLGDSALYLCASSFRTANQPQHFGDGTRLSIL.